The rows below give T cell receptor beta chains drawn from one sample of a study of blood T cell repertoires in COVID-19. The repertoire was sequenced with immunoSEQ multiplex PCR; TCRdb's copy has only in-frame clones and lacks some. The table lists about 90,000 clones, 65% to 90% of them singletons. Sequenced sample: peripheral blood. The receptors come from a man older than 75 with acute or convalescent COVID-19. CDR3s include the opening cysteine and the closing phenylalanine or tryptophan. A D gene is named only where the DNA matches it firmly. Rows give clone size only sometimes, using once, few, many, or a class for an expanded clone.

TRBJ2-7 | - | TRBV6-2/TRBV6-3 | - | CASSAVTYEQYF | TGTGCCAGCAGTGCGGTCACCTACGAGCAGTACTTC
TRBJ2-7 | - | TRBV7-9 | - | CASSPGWEQYF | TGTGCCAGCAGCCCAGGGTGGGAGCAGTACTTC
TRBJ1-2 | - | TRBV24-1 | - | CATSNPRDRGNYGYTF | TGTGCCACCAGCAACCCCCGGGATCGCGGCAACTATGGCTACACCTTC
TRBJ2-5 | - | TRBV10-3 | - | CAISVSSAETQYF | TGTGCCATCAGTGTATCTAGCGCGGAGACCCAGTACTTC
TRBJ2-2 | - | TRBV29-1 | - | CSVSRVYTGELFF | TGCAGCGTTTCTCGGGTCTACACCGGGGAGCTGTTTTTT
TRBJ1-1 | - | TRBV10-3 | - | CAITSKGVNTEAFF | TGTGCCATCACCTCGAAGGGGGTTAACACTGAAGCTTTCTTT
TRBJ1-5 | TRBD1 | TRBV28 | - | CASRTGVIQPQHF | TGTGCCAGCAGGACAGGGGTAATTCAGCCCCAGCATTTT
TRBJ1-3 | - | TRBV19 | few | CASDGGPGNTIYF | TGTGCCAGTGACGGGGGGCCAGGAAACACCATATATTTT
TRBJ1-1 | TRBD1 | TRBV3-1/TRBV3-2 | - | CASSQGQGAFF | TGTGCCAGCAGCCAAGGACAGGGAGCTTTCTTT
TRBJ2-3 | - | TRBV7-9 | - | CASSSGGGTDTQYF | TGTGCCAGCAGCTCAGGCGGGGGCACAGATACGCAGTATTTT
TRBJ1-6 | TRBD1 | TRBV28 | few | CASSPNRGLSSYNSPLHF | TGTGCCAGCAGTCCAAACAGGGGTCTGAGCTCCTATAATTCACCCCTCCACTTT